A single T cell receptor (beta chain) is shown here with its context. This clone's antigen is unknown. The input lacks base qualities; no much larger clone sits a single base away. The sample carries other DNA sequences with the same CDR3. The sample originates from a study of shared clonotypes between healthy human individuals (dated by TCRdb to the early 2020s). Background on the whole study: The cohort included three men and a couple of women between 18 and 49 years of age. For each donor, CD4 naive and CD4 memory were each run on three plates, CD8 naive on two plates, and CD8 memory on one plate. To estimate repertoire size and how much clonotypes are shared between individuals, the study performed deep sequencing of blood TCR repertoires from five healthy adults. To increase sequencing depth and limit assay-specific biases, different laboratories used diverse techniques to prepare libraries and sequence TCR repertoires. Per donor, leukapheresis produced somewhere between about 0.94 and 10 billion PBMCs.

Donors were healthy HIV-negative adults with no recently reported acute infections or vaccinations. Every donor was a Caucasian adult residing in Nashville, Tennessee, USA. CD4+ T cells were enriched through magnetic negative selection, after which naive cells were positively selected on CD45RA and the remaining negative fraction served as the memory subset. After blood collection by leukapheresis, PBMCs were isolated using Ficoll-Histopaque density gradient centrifugation and then cryopreserved in the vapor phase of liquid nitrogen. Analytical flow cytometry was used to check the purity and quantity of each magnetically sorted T cell population. Genomic DNA was isolated from each sorted fraction and quantified by UV absorbance on a Nanodrop 2000c. V loses 2 bases of germline sequence and J loses 8 bases, and the interval between the two ends is 6 bases. CDR1 and CDR2 (MNHEY, SMNVEV) derive from the germline V gene (reference sequence). The CDR3 runs 12 amino acids, cysteine and phenylalanine included. Left in the record is the CDR3 DNA by itself, 36 bases read in frame from the first base.

Using the deep immunoSEQ assay, TCR CDR3 regions were amplified from genomic DNA by multiplex PCR. Extracted genomic DNA from each cell subset was spread evenly across all wells of several immunoSEQ 96-well plates, with each plate serving as a replicate. Each replicate PCR for sorted subsets received roughly 0.2 ug genomic DNA, equal to roughly 30,000 T cell genomes. Purified libraries were measured with a Qubit 3.0 fluorometer, size-checked on a Bioanalyzer 2100, and measured again with the KAPA Library Quantification kit. Each immunoSEQ 96-well plate was sequenced on its own single-read 150-cycle Illumina NextSeq 550 flow cell. The original pipeline was this. Because only junctional sequences without quality scores were contained in the immunoSEQ output, filtering matching that applied to full-length reads could not be performed. Sequences were annotated with PyIR, a Python wrapper for IgBLAST v1.9, and V/J genes and CDR3 were assigned using IMGT germline references. Any read was removed if the V/J assignment was weak (E-value above 1e-6), the CDR3 was missing, or the read contained stop codons, out-of-frame junctions, or ambiguous translated residues. V3J clonotypes were defined as sequences sharing an identical inferred V gene, J gene, and CDR3 amino acid sequence. The percentage overlap between two repertoires was calculated by dividing the number of shared unique clonotypes by the size of the smaller repertoire. Repertoire richness was assessed with RTK rarefaction, the Chao1 estimator, and Recon v2.1 estimates of unobserved clonotypes. Generation probabilities for all TCRbeta clonotypes obtained by the gDNA method from a handful of donors were computed using OLGA. This is the immuneACCESS table as TCRdb keeps it, with only in-frame sequences that have V and J called. A part of the clones is gone; compared with another copy, unresolved V genes explain less than half, and the rest is unexplained. That table furnishes V, J and clone size, whereas the DNA furnished D and trimming. The sample table shows approximately 700,000 clones, and roughly 73% are seen once. In total, the top ten clones hold about 1.8% of the sample.

Results the study describes overall, beyond this receptor: Because the study included a small number of donors, the genetic and exposure-history diversity represented was limited. Sharing across a handful of donors was observed for 4.5% to 6.5% of naive CD4, under 4% of naive CD8, around 2.5% of memory CD4, and roughly 0.4% of memory CD8 clonotypes. Incomplete sequencing was indicated by rarefaction of sorted-subset datasets, despite the large sequencing depth. Compared with non-shared clonotypes, the clonotypes found in all four sorted-subset donors had higher generation probabilities. Larger estimated clonotype richness was generally found for naive subsets than for memory subsets. Sampling was restricted to blood, and TCR repertoires in tissue are likely to differ from TCR repertoires in blood. Based on pairwise subsampling, the degree of clonotype sharing among donors was expected to be affected by sequencing depth.

The sequence links TRBV27 to TRBJ1-4; the D gene remains uncertain. The sequencing input was memory CD4+ T cells sorted from blood. The cell subset or site label of this sample denotes: CD45RA-negative fraction. This TCR was sampled from a woman in her 30s in good health. The CDR3 in this case is CASSLRGEKLFF. The DNA sequence is TGTGCCAGCAGTTTAAGAGGCGAAAAACTGTTTTTT.